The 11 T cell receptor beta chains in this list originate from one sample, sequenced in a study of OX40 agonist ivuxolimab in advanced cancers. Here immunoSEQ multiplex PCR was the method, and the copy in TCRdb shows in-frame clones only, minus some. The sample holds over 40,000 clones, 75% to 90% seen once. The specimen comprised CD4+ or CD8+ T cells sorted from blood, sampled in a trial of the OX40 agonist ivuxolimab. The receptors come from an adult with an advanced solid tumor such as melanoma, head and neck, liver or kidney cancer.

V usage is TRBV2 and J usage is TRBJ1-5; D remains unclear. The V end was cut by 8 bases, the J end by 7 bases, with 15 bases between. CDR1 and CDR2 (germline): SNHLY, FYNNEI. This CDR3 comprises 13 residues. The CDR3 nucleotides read TGTGCCAGCCAGAACAGCGGGCAACAGCCCCAGCATTTT. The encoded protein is CASQNSGQQPQHF.

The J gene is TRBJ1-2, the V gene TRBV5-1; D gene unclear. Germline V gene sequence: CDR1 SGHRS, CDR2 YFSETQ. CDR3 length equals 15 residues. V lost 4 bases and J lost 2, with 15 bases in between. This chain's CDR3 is CASSPQMSGNYGYTF. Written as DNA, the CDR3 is TGCGCCAGCAGCCCCCAAATGAGCGGAAACTATGGCTACACCTTC.

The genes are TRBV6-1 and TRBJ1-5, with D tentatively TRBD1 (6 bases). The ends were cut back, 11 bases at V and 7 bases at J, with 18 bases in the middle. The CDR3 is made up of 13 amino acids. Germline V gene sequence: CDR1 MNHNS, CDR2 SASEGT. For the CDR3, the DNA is TGTGCCGCCAGGGCAGGGGTCGAGCAGCCCCAGCATTTT. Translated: CAARAGVEQPQHF.

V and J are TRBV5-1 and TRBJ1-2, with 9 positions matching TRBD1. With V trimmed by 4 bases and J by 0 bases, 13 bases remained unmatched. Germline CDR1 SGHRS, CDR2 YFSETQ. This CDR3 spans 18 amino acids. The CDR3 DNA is TGCGCCAGCAGCCTGACCGGTCTGGACAGGGGATCTAACTATGGCTACACCTTC. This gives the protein CASSLTGLDRGSNYGYTF. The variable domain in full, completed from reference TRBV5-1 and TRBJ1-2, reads KAGVTQTPRYLIKTRGQQVTLSCSPISGHRSVSWYQQTPGQGLQFLFEYFSETQRNKGNFPGRFSGRQFSNSRSEMNVSTLELGDSALYLCASSLTGLDRGSNYGYTFGSGTRLTVV.

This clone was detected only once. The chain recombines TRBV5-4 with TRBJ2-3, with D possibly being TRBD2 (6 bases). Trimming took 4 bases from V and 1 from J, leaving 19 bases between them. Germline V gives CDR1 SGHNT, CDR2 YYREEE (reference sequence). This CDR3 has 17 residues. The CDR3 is CASSQAPLRGGTDTQYF. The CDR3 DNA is TGTGCCAGCAGCCAAGCCCCACTTCGCGGGGGCACAGATACGCAGTATTTT.

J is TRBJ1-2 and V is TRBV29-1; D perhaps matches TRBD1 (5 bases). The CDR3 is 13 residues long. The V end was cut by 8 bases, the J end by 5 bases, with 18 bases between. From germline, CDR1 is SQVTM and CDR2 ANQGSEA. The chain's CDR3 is CSTPKGSGYGYTF. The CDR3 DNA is TGCAGCACACCCAAGGGGTCTGGGTATGGCTACACCTTC.

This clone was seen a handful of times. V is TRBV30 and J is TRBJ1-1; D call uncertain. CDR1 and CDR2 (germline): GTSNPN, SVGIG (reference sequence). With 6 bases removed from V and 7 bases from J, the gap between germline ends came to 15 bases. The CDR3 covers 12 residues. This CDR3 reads CACSAGAIEAFF. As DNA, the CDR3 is TGTGCCTGCTCAGCGGGAGCTATTGAAGCTTTCTTT.

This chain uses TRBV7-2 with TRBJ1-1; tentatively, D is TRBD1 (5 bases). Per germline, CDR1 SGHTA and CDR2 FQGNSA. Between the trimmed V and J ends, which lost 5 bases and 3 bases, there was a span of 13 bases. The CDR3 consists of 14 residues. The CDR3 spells CASSPGIRYTEAFF. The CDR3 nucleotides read TGTGCCAGCAGCCCAGGGATTAGGTACACTGAAGCTTTCTTT.

The CDR3 here is CASSLGQGSTDTQYF. Written as DNA, the CDR3 is TGTGCCAGCAGCTTGGGACAGGGGAGCACAGATACGCAGTATTTT. The chain links TRBV5-4 to TRBJ2-3, with 8 nucleotides matching TRBD1. Losses at the gene ends were 0 bases for V and 0 bases for J; bases not matched to a gene: 0. Germline CDR1 is SGHNT and CDR2 is YYREEE (reference sequence). The CDR3 totals 15 residues.

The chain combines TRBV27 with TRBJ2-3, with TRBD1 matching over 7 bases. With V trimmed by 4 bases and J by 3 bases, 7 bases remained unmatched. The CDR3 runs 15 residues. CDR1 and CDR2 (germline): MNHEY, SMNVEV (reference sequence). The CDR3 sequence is CASSSLWDSTDTQYF. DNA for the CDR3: TGTGCCAGCAGTTCACTTTGGGACAGTACAGATACGCAGTATTTT.

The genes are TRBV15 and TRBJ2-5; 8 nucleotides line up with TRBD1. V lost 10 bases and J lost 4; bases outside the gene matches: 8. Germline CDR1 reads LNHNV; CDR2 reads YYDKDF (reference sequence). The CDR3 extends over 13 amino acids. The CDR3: CASKDRARETQYF. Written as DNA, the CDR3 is TGTGCCAGTAAGGACAGGGCTCGAGAGACCCAGTACTTC. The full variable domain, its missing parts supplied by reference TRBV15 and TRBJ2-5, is DAMVIQNPRYQVTQFGKPVTLSCSQTLNHNVMYWYQQKSSQAPKLLFHYYDKDFNNEADTPDNFQSRRPNTSFCFLDIRSPGLGDTAMYLCASKDRARETQYFGPGTRLLVL.